This entry concerns a single TCR beta chain. These data are taken from a study of blood T cell repertoires in COVID-19. Original data processing: Amplification of reference gene primers was used by the study to estimate nucleated cell counts. Sequenced by immunoSEQ multiplex PCR; TCRdb stores in-frame clones only, minus some. V and J calls and clone size are as listed in that table; D and trimming were resolved from the DNA. This table has around 250,000 clones, 86% appearing once. The specimen sequenced was peripheral blood. This sequence originates from a young man with active or convalescent COVID-19.

The CDR3 spells CSVLWDRDPPKLFF. The CDR3, as DNA: TGCAGCGTCCTTTGGGACAGGGATCCTCCAAAACTGTTTTTT. The chain has TRBV29-1 and TRBJ1-4; 9 bases are shared with TRBD1. CDR1 is SQVTM, CDR2 ANQGSEA, per germline. The CDR3 covers 14 residues. V dropped 6 bases and J dropped 10; count of bases not matched to a gene: 12.